This entry is about one T cell receptor beta chain. Its antigen has not been determined. Within one base of it there is no much larger clone, and no base qualities were kept. The sample's time point label is to be understood as: pretherapy, before neoadjuvant immune checkpoint inhibitors. Samples were obtained from the phase 2 randomized NEOSTAR trial, in which neoadjuvant nivolumab or nivolumab plus ipilimumab followed by surgery was tested in operable NSCLC. Libraries came from the immunoSEQ multiplex PCR assay. In the paper's pipeline: Repertoires were summarized by richness and clonality, and significantly expanded and contracted clones were identified between pre- and post-therapy samples. TCRdb provides this immuneACCESS table in a form limited to in-frame rearrangements. Some clones are lacking; in checked studies, under half of them reflect an unresolved V gene, and why the rest are absent is not known. V and J calls and clone size come straight from that table; D and trimming were deduced from the DNA. The sample table contains 25,000 to 30,000 clones; only one count was recorded for 75% to 90% of them. 6.1% of the sample belongs to the ten largest clones.

Between the V and J ends, shortened by 4 bases and 7 bases respectively, the junction contains 14 bases. CDR1 and CDR2, per the germline V gene (reference sequence), are WNHNN and SYGVQD. Measured from the cysteine to the phenylalanine, the CDR3 is 14 residues long. The CDR3 DNA has 42 bases and is translated from base 1. This specimen comes from a study of neoadjuvant nivolumab and ipilimumab in lung cancer (dated by TCRdb to the early 2020s). Turning to the overall study: In the NEOSTAR trial, nivolumab was administered intravenously at 3 mg/kg on days 1, 15 and 29, and the combination arm also received ipilimumab 1 mg/kg on day 1 only. Matched pretherapy and resected tumor pairs were analyzed for seven patients: four treated with nivolumab and three with nivolumab plus ipilimumab. The study compared TCR repertoires in pretherapy (baseline) peripheral blood with TCR repertoires in tumors resected at surgery after neoadjuvant immune checkpoint blockade. For each study arm, the primary endpoint of the trial was the rate of major pathologic response (MPR) in the intention-to-treat population. Of the 45 or so patients with operable NSCLC treated in the trial, approximately 23 were randomized to nivolumab monotherapy and roughly 21 to nivolumab plus ipilimumab.

Beyond this particular receptor, the publication reports: Richness in tumors resected after neoadjuvant therapy showed a positive correlation with pretherapy blood TCR richness (Spearman R ~ 0.78). A small number of samples underwent TCR sequencing. TCR richness and clonality were greater in resected tumors than in tumor-adjacent uninvolved lung, and increases were seen in more dual-therapy-treated tumors. There was no significant correlation between TCR clonality and pathologic tumor regression, and just a single major-pathologic-response sample was available for the clonality-regression analysis. From pretherapy to surgery, tumor T-cell richness and clonality went up in three of three dual-therapy tumors, versus only two of four nivolumab-treated tumors.

Sequenced material: peripheral blood, taken before neoadjuvant nivolumab, alone or with ipilimumab. The V and J genes are TRBV10-1 and TRBJ1-3; the D gene is unclear. This TCR derives from an adult with non-small cell lung cancer. CDR3 protein: CASSGLKSWNTIYF. The nucleotides read TGCGCCAGCAGTGGCCTAAAATCTTGGAACACCATATATTTT.